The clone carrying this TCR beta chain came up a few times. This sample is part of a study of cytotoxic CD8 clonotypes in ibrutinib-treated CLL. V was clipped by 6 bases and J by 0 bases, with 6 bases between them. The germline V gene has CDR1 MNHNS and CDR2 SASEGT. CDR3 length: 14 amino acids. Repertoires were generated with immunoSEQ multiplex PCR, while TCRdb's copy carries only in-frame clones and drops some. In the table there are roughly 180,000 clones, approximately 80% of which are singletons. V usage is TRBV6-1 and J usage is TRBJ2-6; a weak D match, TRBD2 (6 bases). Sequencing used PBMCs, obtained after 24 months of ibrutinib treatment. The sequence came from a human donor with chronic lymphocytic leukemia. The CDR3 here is CASREGSGANVLTF. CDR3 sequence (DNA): TGTGCCAGCAGGGAGGGCTCTGGGGCCAACGTCCTGACTTTC.